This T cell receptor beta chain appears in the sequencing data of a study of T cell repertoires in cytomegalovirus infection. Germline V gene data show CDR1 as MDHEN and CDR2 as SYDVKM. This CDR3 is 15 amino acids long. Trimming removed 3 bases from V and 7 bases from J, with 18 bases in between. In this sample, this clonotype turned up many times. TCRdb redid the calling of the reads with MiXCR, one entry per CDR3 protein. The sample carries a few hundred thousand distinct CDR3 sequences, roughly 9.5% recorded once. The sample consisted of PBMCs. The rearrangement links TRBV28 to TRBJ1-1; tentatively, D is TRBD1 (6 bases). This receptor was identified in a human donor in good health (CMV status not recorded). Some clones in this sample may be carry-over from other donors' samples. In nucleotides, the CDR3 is TGTGCCAGCAGTTTTCGCCGACAGGTGCGGAGTGAAGCTTTCTTT. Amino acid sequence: CASSFRRQVRSEAFF.